This T cell receptor beta chain was captured in a study of monozygotic twins with cystic fibrosis. Points on this clone: The antigen is unknown.

Study-wide findings and caveats: Nucleotide-identical clonotype sharing was significantly higher within monozygotic CF twin pairs than between unrelated CF individuals. Median Simpson clonality of approximately 0.0088 suggested naive T cells predominated. In 13 of 16 pairs, V gene usage was closest to the co-twin's.

The CDR3 contains 13 residues. The V gene lost 4 bases and the J gene lost 4 bases, with 10 bases spanning the gap. The germline CDR1 and CDR2 sequences are MNHEY and SVGAGI. Clones were read by immunoSEQ multiplex PCR, and TCRdb kept only the in-frame ones, dropping some. The data show approximately 36,000 clones, with about nine tenths seen just once and less than 0.2% held by the top ten. This sequence was found in a boy aged 2 to 9 with cystic fibrosis. Sequenced material: blood. The genes are TRBV6-5 and TRBJ1-2; D might be TRBD1 (6 bases). Written as DNA, the CDR3 is TGTGCCAGCAGTTGGGGGCCCCTCTATGGCTACACCTTC. Residues: CASSWGPLYGYTF.